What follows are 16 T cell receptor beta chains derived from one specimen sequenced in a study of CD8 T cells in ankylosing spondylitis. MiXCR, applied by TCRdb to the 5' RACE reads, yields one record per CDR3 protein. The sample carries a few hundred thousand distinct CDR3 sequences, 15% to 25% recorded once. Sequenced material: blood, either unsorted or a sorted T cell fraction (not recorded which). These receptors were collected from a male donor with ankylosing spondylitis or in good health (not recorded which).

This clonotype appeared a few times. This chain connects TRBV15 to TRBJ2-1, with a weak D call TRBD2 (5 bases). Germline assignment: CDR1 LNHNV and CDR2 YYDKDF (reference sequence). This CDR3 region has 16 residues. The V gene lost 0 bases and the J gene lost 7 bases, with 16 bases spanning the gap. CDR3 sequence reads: CATSRDEPSTGNEQFF. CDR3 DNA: TGTGCCACCAGCAGAGACGAGCCCAGCACGGGGAATGAGCAGTTCTTC.

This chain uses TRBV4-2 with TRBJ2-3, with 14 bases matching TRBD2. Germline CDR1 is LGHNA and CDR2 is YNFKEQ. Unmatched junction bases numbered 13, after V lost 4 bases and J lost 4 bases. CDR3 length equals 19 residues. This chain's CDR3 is CASSRKELTSGGAADTQYF. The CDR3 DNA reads TGTGCCAGCAGCCGGAAAGAGTTGACTAGCGGGGGGGCCGCAGATACGCAGTATTTT.

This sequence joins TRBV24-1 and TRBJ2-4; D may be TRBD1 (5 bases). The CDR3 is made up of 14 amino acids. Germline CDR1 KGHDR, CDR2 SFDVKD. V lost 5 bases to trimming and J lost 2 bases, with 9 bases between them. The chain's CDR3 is CATSASGTKNIQYF. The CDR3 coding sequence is TGTGCCACCAGTGCTTCAGGGACCAAAAACATTCAGTACTTC.

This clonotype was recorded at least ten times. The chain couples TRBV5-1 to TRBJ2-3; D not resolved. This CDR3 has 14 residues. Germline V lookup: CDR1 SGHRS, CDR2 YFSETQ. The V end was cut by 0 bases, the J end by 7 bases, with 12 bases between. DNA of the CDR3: TGCGCCAGCAGCTTGGACCGCGGCCGGAATACGCAGTATTTT. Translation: CASSLDRGRNTQYF.

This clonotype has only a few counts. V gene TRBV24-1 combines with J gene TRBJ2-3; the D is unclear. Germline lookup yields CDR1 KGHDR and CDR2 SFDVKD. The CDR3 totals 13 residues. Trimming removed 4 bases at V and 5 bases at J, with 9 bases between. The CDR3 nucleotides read TGTGCCACCAGTGACCTGCTTGGAGATACGCAGTATTTT. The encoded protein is CATSDLLGDTQYF.

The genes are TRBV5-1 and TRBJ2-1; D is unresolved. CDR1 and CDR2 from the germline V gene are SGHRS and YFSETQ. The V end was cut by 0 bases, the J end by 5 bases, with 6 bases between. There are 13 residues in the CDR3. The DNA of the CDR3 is TGCGCCAGCAGCTTGGTTCAGAACAATGAGCAGTTCTTC. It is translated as CASSLVQNNEQFF.

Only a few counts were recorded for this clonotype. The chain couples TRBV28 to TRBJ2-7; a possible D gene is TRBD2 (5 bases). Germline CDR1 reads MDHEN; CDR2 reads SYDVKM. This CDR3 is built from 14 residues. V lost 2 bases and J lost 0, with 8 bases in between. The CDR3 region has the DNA TGTGCCAGCAGTTTAGTCGGGAACTCCTACGAGCAGTACGTC. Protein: CASSLVGNSYEQYV.

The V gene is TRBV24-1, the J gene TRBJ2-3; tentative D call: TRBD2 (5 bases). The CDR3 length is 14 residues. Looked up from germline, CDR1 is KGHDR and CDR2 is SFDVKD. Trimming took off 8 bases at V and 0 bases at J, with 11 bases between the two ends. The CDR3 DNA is TGTGCCACCACGGTGGAGGCTAGCACAGATACGCAGTATTTT. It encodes CATTVEASTDTQYF.

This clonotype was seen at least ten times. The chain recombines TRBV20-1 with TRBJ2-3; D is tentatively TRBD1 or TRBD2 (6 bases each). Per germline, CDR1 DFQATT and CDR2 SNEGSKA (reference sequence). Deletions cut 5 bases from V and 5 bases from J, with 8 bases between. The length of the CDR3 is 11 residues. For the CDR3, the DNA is TGCAGTGCTGGAGGGGGAGATACGCAGTATTTT. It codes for CSAGGGDTQYF.

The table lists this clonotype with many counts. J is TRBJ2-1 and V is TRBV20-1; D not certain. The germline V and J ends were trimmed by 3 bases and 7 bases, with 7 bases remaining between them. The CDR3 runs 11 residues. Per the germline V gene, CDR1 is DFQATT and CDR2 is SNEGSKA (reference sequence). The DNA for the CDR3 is TGCAGTGCTAGGTGGCGGAATGAGCAGTTCTTC. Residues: CSARWRNEQFF.

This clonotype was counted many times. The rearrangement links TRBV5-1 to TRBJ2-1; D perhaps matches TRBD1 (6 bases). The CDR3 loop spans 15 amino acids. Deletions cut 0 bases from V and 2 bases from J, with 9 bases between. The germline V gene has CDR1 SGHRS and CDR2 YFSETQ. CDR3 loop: CASSLATGTYNEQFF. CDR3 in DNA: TGCGCCAGCAGCTTGGCCACAGGGACCTACAATGAGCAGTTCTTC.

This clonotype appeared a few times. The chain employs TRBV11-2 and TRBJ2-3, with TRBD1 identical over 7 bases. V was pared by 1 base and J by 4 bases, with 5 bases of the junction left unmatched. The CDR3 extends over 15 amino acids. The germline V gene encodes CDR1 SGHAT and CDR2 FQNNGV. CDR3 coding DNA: TGTGCCAGCAGCTTAGGACAGGGTTTCGCAGATACGCAGTATTTT. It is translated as CASSLGQGFADTQYF.

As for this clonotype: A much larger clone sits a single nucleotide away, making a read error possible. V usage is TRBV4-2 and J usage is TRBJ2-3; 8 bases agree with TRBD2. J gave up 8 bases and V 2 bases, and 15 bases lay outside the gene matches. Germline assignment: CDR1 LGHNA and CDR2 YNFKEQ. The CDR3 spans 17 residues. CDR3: CASSQHRAGGVHGTQYF. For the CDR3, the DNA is TGTGCCAGCAGCCAACATCGGGCCGGGGGGGTGCATGGTACGCAGTATTTT.

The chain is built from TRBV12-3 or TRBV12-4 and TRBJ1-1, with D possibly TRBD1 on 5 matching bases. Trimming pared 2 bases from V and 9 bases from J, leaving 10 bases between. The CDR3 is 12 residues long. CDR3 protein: CASSLNGAQAFF. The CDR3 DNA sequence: TGTGCCAGCAGTTTAAACGGGGCCCAAGCTTTCTTT.

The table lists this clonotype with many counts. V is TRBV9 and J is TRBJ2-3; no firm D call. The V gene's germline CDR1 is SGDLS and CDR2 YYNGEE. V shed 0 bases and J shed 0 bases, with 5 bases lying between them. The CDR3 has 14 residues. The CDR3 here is CASSVAGSTDTQYF. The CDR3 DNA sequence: TGTGCCAGCAGCGTAGCTGGCAGCACAGATACGCAGTATTTT.

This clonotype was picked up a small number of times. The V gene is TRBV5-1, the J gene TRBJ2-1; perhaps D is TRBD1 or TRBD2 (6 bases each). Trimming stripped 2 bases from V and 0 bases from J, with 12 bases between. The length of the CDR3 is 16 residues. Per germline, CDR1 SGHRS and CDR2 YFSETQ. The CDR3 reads CASSLTGASSYNEQFF. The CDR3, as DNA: TGCGCCAGCAGCTTAACGGGGGCGAGCTCCTACAATGAGCAGTTCTTC.